A selection of T cell receptor beta chains follows, all from one sample in a study of blood T cell repertoires in COVID-19. Data came from immunoSEQ multiplex PCR; TCRdb stores just in-frame clones and leaves some out. The data show some 28,000 clones, 85% seen once. The sample comprised peripheral blood. These receptors originate from a human donor in a cohort sampled during active COVID-19. Each CDR3 is given with its conserved first and last residue. The order of the fields is V gene, J gene, CDR3 protein.

v_gene: TRBV6-1
j_gene: TRBJ2-7
CDR3aa: CASSETGDPRDEQYF

v_gene: TRBV27
j_gene: TRBJ2-2
CDR3aa: CASGTSGGAGELFF

v_gene: TRBV5-1
j_gene: TRBJ1-3
CDR3aa: CASSRSGDSGNTIYF

v_gene: TRBV6-5
j_gene: TRBJ2-7
CDR3aa: CATRTVWAYEQYF

v_gene: TRBV9
j_gene: TRBJ1-1
CDR3aa: CASNPAGGNTEAFF

v_gene: TRBV11-1
j_gene: TRBJ2-7
CDR3aa: CASAYSPGTSYEQYF

v_gene: TRBV3-1/TRBV3-2
j_gene: TRBJ1-2
CDR3aa: CASSPPRQGGGYTF

v_gene: TRBV9
j_gene: TRBJ1-4
CDR3aa: CASSLSPQGGEKLFF

v_gene: TRBV18
j_gene: TRBJ2-5
CDR3aa: CASSALGLRETQYF

v_gene: TRBV19
j_gene: TRBJ2-7
CDR3aa: CASSTGDRVSEQYF

v_gene: TRBV9
j_gene: TRBJ2-5
CDR3aa: CASSVRGGRQETQYF

v_gene: TRBV7-9
j_gene: TRBJ1-4
CDR3aa: CASSQSMDEKLFF

v_gene: TRBV7-3
j_gene: TRBJ2-3
CDR3aa: CASSLAGVTDTQYF

v_gene: TRBV5-1
j_gene: TRBJ1-1
CDR3aa: CASNRQGAVTLF

v_gene: TRBV29-1
j_gene: TRBJ1-2
CDR3aa: CSVEATGANYGYTF

v_gene: TRBV29-1
j_gene: TRBJ2-7
CDR3aa: CSASHYGQGLNEQYF

v_gene: TRBV25-1
j_gene: TRBJ2-7
CDR3aa: CASSDPGTGRHEQYF